The TCR beta chain under discussion was sequenced for a study of siplizumab effects on memory and regulatory T cells. Study outcomes and limitations: There were only a minor fraction of alloreactive clones that mapped to unstimulated subsets.

Produced via immunoSEQ multiplex PCR; TCRdb's table is partial and in-frame only. The sample consists of some 100,000 clones, 94% of them appearing once. The CDR3 extends over 17 amino acids. The germline V gene has CDR1 SQVTM and CDR2 ANQGSEA. Trimming cost V 4 bases and J 0 bases, with 19 bases left between them. Regarding this clone: Its cognate antigen is unknown.

V usage is TRBV29-1 and J usage is TRBJ2-1; D unresolved. The sequenced sample was non-Treg CD4+ T cells sorted from blood. The sequence came from a human donor in good health. CDR3 amino acids: CSVVPRVGIGSYNEQFF. DNA of the CDR3: TGCAGCGTTGTCCCCCGGGTTGGGATAGGCTCCTACAATGAGCAGTTCTTC.